The sequence of this TCR beta chain was determined in a study of shared clonotypes between healthy human individuals. Profiling relied on immunoSEQ multiplex PCR, and the TCRdb table lists in-frame clones only, not all of them. The sample has approximately 2.3 million clones; about 92% are singletons. With 6 bases clipped from V and 3 bases from J, the junction kept 6 bases outside the gene matches. The CDR3 has 15 amino acids. Germline values: CDR1 MNHNS, CDR2 SASEGT. The TCR comes from a man between 18 and 29 years old in good health. Some clones in this sample may be carry-over from other donors' samples. The sequenced material came from naive CD4+ T cells from PBMCs. Regarding subset: CD45RA+ positively selected. This chain links TRBV6-1 with TRBJ2-2, with 8 bases identical to TRBD2. CDR3 sequence (DNA): TGTGCCAGCAGCCTGGCGGGAGGATACACCGGGGAGCTGTTTTTT. Translated: CASSLAGGYTGELFF.